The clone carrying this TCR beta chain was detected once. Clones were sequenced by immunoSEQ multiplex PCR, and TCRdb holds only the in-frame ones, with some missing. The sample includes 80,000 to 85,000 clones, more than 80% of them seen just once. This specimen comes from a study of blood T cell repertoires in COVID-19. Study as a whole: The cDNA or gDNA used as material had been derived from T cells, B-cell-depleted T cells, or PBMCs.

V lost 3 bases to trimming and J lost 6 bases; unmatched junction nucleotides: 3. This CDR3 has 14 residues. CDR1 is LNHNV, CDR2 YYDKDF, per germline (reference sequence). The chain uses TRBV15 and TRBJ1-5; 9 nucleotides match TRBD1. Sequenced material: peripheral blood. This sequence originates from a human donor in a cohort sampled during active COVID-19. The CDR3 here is CATSRGTGSQPQHF. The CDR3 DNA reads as TGTGCCACCAGCAGGGGGACAGGGTCTCAGCCCCAGCATTTT. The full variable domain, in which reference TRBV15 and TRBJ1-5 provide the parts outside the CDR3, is DAMVIQNPRYQVTQFGKPVTLSCSQTLNHNVMYWYQQKSSQAPKLLFHYYDKDFNNEADTPDNFQSRRPNTSFCFLDIRSPGLGDTAMYLCATSRGTGSQPQHFGDGTRLSIL.